This TCR beta chain appears in the sequencing data of a study of blood T cell repertoires in COVID-19. Study processing details: Reference gene primer amplification gave estimated nucleated cell counts. This table comes from immunoSEQ multiplex PCR, and its TCRdb copy is limited to in-frame clones, with some not included. The V and J calls and clone size are taken from that table; D and trimming were inferred from the DNA. The sample holds approximately 260,000 clones, nearly 90% seen once. This CDR3 is 14 amino acids long. Germline CDR1 SQVTM, CDR2 ANQGSEA. The V and J ends lost 4 bases and 1 base respectively, with 13 bases between them.

The chain links TRBV29-1 to TRBJ1-1, with D uncertain. The sequencing input was PBMCs or T cells enriched from blood (not recorded which). This receptor was identified in a woman aged 55-69 years who had recovered from COVID-19. Written as DNA, the CDR3 is TGCAGCGTTGCAGATTCATACAAGAACACTGAAGCTTTCTTT. Translated, it gives CSVADSYKNTEAFF. Full variable domain (outside the CDR3, taken from reference TRBV29-1 and TRBJ1-1): SAVISQKPSRDICQRGTSLTIQCQVDSQVTMMFWYRQQPGQSLTLIATANQGSEATYESGFVIDKFPISRPNLTFSTLTVSNMSPEDSSIYLCSVADSYKNTEAFFGQGTRLTVV.